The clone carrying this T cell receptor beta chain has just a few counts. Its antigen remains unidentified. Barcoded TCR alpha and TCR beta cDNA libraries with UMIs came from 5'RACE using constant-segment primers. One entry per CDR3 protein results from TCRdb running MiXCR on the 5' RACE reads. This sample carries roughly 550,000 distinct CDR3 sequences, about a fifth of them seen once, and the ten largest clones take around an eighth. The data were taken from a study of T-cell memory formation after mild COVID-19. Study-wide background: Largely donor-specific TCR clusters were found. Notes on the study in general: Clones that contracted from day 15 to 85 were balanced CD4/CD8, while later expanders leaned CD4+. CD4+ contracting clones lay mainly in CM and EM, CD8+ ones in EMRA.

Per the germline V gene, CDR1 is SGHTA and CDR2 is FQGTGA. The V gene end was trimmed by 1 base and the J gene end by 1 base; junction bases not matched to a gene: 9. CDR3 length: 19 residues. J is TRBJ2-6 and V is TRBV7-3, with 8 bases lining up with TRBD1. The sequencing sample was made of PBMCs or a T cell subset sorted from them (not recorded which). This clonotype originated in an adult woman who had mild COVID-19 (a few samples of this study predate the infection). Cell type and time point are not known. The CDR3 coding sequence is TGTGCCAGCAGCTTAAGGTTGGGACAGGCGGGTTCTGGGGCCAACGTCCTGACTTTC. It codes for CASSLRLGQAGSGANVLTF.